This TCR beta chain came from a study of tumor and adjacent non-tumor tissue in lung cancer. The template was RNA from unsorted bulk tissue. This clonotype appeared once. Its antigen is not identified. Mismatch with germline at one junction end may stem from a read error. The library came from three nested PCR rounds adapted from ARM-PCR protocols. TCRdb ran MiXCR on the multiplex PCR reads and lists one entry per CDR3 protein. The repertoire holds more than 85,000 distinct CDR3 sequences, with roughly 84% as singletons. The CDR3 is 18 residues long. Germline assignment: CDR1 SQVTM and CDR2 ANQGSEA. The study's findings and limits: Significantly higher TCR diversity was found in tumor than normal lung.

V usage is TRBV29-1 and J usage is TRBJ2-5, with 10 bases identical to TRBD2. This clonotype originated in a man between 65 and 79 years old with non-small cell lung cancer. Sample: lung tumor tissue. The DNA of the CDR3 is TGTAGCGTTGAAATCTATTGGACTAGCGGCGGGAAACAAGGGACCCAGTACTTT. This sequence encodes CSVEIYWTSGGKQGTQYF.